These 8 T cell receptor beta chains were sequenced from one sample in a study of T cells in women clearing cervical HPV infection. Profiled with immunoSEQ multiplex PCR; TCRdb holds only in-frame clones, not every one. Its listing shows about 20,000 clones. Sequencing was done on a sample of blood buffy coat. The receptor set was obtained from a woman aged 18 to 75 with a cervical HPV16 infection that either progressed to CIN3+ or cleared (not recorded which).

Notes on this clone: The read finishes 3 residues shy of the CDR3 end, and the germline J gene is used to complete it. The V and J genes are TRBV30 and TRBJ2-1; possible D gene TRBD1, 6 bases. The CDR3 contains 15 residues. V was pared by 3 bases and J by 0 bases, with 12 bases between. Germline values: CDR1 GTSNPN, CDR2 SVGIG (reference sequence). This CDR3 is CAWRVQGGSYNEQFF. The CDR3 DNA, read in part, is TGTGCCTGGAGGGTACAAGGGGGCTCCTACAATGAG.

Worth noting for this clone: The CDR3 end is not reached by the read, which stops 3 residues before it; the germline J gene fills it in. The chain joins TRBV18 to TRBJ2-5, with D possibly matching TRBD2 (6 bases). The CDR3 has 16 amino acids. Germline V gene data show CDR1 as KGHSH and CDR2 as LQKENI. V was pared by 2 bases and J by 5 bases, with 18 bases between. The DNA read from the CDR3 is TGTGCCAGCTCACCAAGGTCTGGAGGAGGGCAGGAGACC. This encodes CASSPRSGGGQET. The entire CDR3 reads CASSPRSGGGQETQYF.

In the case of this clone: Read data end 3 residues before the CDR3 end; the end is taken from the germline J gene. J is TRBJ2-7 and V is TRBV29-1; perhaps TRBD1 as D (6 bases). V dropped 3 bases and J dropped 2 bases, with 20 bases sitting between them. Germline V lookup: CDR1 SQVTM, CDR2 ANQGSEA. There are 16 residues in the CDR3. The CDR3 loop is CSVDGVPGQGPYEQYF. CDR3 DNA (partial): TGCAGCGTTGATGGGGTACCGGGACAAGGTCCCTACGAG.

In the case of this clone: The read terminates 3 residues before the CDR3 end, so the remaining end is supplied by the germline J gene. The gene calls are TRBV5-8 and TRBJ1-2, with D possibly being TRBD1 (6 bases). The CDR3 length is 14 residues. Germline CDR1 reads SGHTS; CDR2 reads YDEGEE. Trimming removed 5 bases at V and 3 bases at J, with 14 bases between. CDR3: CASSYRDGYYGYTF. The CDR3 bases that were read are TGTGCCAGCAGTTACAGGGATGGTTACTATGGC.

A remark on this clone: The read falls 3 residues short of the CDR3 end, and the missing part is taken from the germline J gene. The chain carries TRBV19 and TRBJ2-3, with TRBD2 matching 11 bases. V shed 5 bases and J 3 bases; nucleotides not matched to a gene: 7. The CDR3 consists of 16 residues. CDR1 LNHDA and CDR2 SQIVND come from the germline V gene (reference sequence). The covered CDR3 bases are TGTGCCAGTAGTGTCAATAGCGGGGGGGCGACAGATACG. As protein: CASSVNSGGATDT. Given in full, the CDR3 is CASSVNSGGATDTQYF.

Comment on this clone: Read sequence stops 3 residues before the CDR3 end, and the germline J gene provides the missing end. V and J are TRBV20-1 and TRBJ2-1; the D gene is possibly TRBD2 (5 bases). Germline CDR1 and CDR2: DFQATT and SNEGSKA (reference sequence). With 1 base removed from V and 4 bases from J, the gap between germline ends came to 17 bases. CDR3 size: 16 residues. This CDR3 reads CSARGGGQAAYNEQFF. The covered CDR3 bases are TGCAGTGCTAGAGGCGGCGGGCAGGCAGCTTACAATGAG.

CDR3 residues: CASSPGGNEQFF. The sequenced part of the CDR3 DNA is TGTGCCAGCAGCCCCGGGGGCAATGAG. This chain joins TRBV13 and TRBJ2-1; D may be TRBD2 (6 bases). The observed sequence ends 3 residues before the CDR3 terminus, with the missing tail filled in from the germline J gene. Germline loops: CDR1 PRHDT, CDR2 FYEKMQ (reference sequence). V gave up 5 bases and J gave up 6 bases, with 8 bases separating them. The CDR3 spans 12 residues.

On this clone itself: The read is 3 residues too short to cover the CDR3 end, so that end is filled in from the germline J gene. The chain uses TRBV19 and TRBJ1-1; 8 bases align to TRBD1. The CDR3 extends over 17 amino acids. J lost 3 bases, V lost 1 base, and 10 bases had no gene match. In germline, CDR1 is LNHDA, CDR2 SQIVND (reference sequence). CDR3 amino acids: CASSIGYRGRGDTEAFF. The CDR3 DNA, read in part, is TGTGCCAGTAGTATAGGGTACAGGGGGAGAGGTGACACTGAA.